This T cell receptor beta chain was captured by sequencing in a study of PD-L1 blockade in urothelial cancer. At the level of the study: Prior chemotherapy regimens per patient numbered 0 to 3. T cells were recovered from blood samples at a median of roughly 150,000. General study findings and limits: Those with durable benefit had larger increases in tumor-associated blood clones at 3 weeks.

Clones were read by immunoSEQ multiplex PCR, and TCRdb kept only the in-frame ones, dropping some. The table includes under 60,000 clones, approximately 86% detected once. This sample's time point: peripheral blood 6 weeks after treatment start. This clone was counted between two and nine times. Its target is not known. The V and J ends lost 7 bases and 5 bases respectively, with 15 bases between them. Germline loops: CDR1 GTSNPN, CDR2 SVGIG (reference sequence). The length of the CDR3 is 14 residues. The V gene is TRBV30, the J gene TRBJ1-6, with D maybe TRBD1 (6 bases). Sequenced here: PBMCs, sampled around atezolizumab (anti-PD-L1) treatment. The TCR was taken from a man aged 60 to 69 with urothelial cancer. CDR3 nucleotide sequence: TGTGCCTTTACCCGGGACAACAATAATTCACCCCTCCACTTT. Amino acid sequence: CAFTRDNNNSPLHF.